These 19 T cell receptor beta chains were sequenced from one sample in a study of T-cell memory formation after mild COVID-19. TCRdb reanalysed the 5' RACE reads using MiXCR and keeps one entry per CDR3 protein. The sample carries under 250,000 distinct CDR3 sequences, less than 20% recorded once. Sequences were obtained from PBMCs or a T cell subset sorted from them (not recorded which). These receptors all come from an adult woman who had mild COVID-19 (a few samples of this study predate the infection). Cell type and time point are not known.

This clonotype was seen a few times. This rearrangement joins TRBV9 to TRBJ1-5; no clear D gene. The V end lost 0 bases, the J end lost 2 bases, and 6 bases lay between the germline ends. This CDR3 is built from 14 residues. CDR1 is SGDLS and CDR2 is YYNGEE in the germline V gene. The DNA of the CDR3 is TGTGCCAGCAGCGTAGGGGGTCGCAATCAGCCCCAGCATTTT. Translating it yields CASSVGGRNQPQHF.

This clonotype occurred a few times. The J gene is TRBJ2-7, the V gene TRBV7-9; D gene ambiguous. V lost 5 bases and J lost 6, with 11 bases in between. CDR1 and CDR2 from the germline V gene are SEHNR and FQNEAQ (reference sequence). This CDR3 is 12 amino acids long. The CDR3 is CASSLRLGEQYF. Written as DNA, the CDR3 is TGTGCCAGCAGCCTCCGGCTTGGCGAGCAGTACTTC. The complete variable domain, with remaining parts taken from reference TRBV7-9 and TRBJ2-7, reads DTGVSQNPRHKITKRGQNVTFRCDPISEHNRLYWYRQTLGQGPEFLTYFQNEAQLEKSRLLSDRFSAERPKGSFSTLEIQRTEQGDSAMYLCASSLRLGEQYFGPGTRLTVT.

This clonotype has only a few counts. V is TRBV4-3 and J is TRBJ2-2, with D uncertain. The CDR3 is 18 residues long. Germline assignment: CDR1 LGHNA and CDR2 YSLEER. Trimming shortened V by 0 bases and J by 0 bases, and 14 bases separated the two germline ends. Written as DNA, the CDR3 is TGCGCCAGCAGCCAAGAAGGTGGCCGAACCGCGAACACCGGGGAGCTGTTTTTT. This gives the protein CASSQEGGRTANTGELFF.

V and J are TRBV7-2 and TRBJ2-3; 14 bases are shared with TRBD2. This CDR3 has 18 residues. Germline assignment: CDR1 SGHTA and CDR2 FQGNSA. V lost 4 bases, J lost 6 bases, and 12 bases stayed unmatched. CDR3 sequence: CASSSARLAGGMADTQYF. The DNA of the CDR3 is TGTGCCAGCAGCTCCGCCCGACTAGCGGGGGGGATGGCCGATACGCAGTATTTT.

J is TRBJ2-7 and V is TRBV10-3; weak D call: TRBD2 (6 bases). V lost 2 bases and J 0 bases, leaving 14 bases between the germline ends. Germline-derived CDR1 and CDR2 are ENHRY and SYGVKD. The CDR3 spans 16 residues. CDR3 in DNA: TGTGCCATCAGTGAGCAGGGAGGCGGTAGCTCCTACGAGCAGTACTTC. Encoded protein: CAISEQGGGSSYEQYF.

This clonotype was found a few times. The CDR3 DNA is TGTGCCAGCAGCGTAAGGGGACAGGGCGGCACTGAAGCTTTCTTT. Amino acids: CASSVRGQGGTEAFF. The chain uses TRBV6-1 and TRBJ1-1, with 9 bases aligning to TRBD1. The germline gives CDR1 MNHNS, CDR2 SASEGT. J was trimmed by 4 bases and V by 6 bases; bases with no gene match: 9. CDR3 length: 15 amino acids.

The chain is built from TRBV3-1 and TRBJ2-1; D remains unclear. Germline V lookup: CDR1 LGHDT, CDR2 YNNKEL (reference sequence). The CDR3 sequence is 14 residues long. Trimming left V 3 bases short and J 12 bases short, with 18 bases between. CDR3 nucleotides: TGTGCCAGCAGCCACCGGGCCCGCCCAATGGCGCAGTTCTTC. Its protein product is CASSHRARPMAQFF.

The chain has TRBV7-9 and TRBJ1-2; D unresolved. The CDR3 totals 13 residues. In germline, CDR1 is SEHNR, CDR2 FQNEAQ (reference sequence). Trimming left V 2 bases short and J 2 bases short, with 6 bases between. The CDR3: CASSLPQNYGYTF. Written as DNA, the CDR3 is TGTGCCAGCAGCTTACCCCAAAACTATGGCTACACCTTC.

This clonotype has ten or more counts. The J gene is TRBJ1-5, the V gene TRBV30; no reliable D call. The length of the CDR3 is 14 residues. Trimming shortened V by 3 bases and J by 2 bases, and 11 bases separated the two germline ends. Germline V gives CDR1 GTSNPN, CDR2 SVGIG (reference sequence). The DNA for the CDR3 is TGTGCCTGGAGGAACAGCCAGGGCAATCAGCCCCAGCATTTT. This encodes CAWRNSQGNQPQHF.

This clonotype was recorded a few times. The CDR3 region is CASSYPSGQPQHF. CDR3 nucleotide sequence: TGTGCCAGCAGTTACCCGTCGGGTCAGCCCCAGCATTTT. The J gene is TRBJ1-5, the V gene TRBV6-6; D gene uncertain. The length of the CDR3 is 13 residues. Between the trimmed V and J ends, which lost 2 bases and 6 bases, there was a span of 8 bases. Germline CDR1 MNHNY, CDR2 SVGAGI (reference sequence).

This clonotype was found a few times. V and J are TRBV11-2 and TRBJ2-1, with D possibly being TRBD2 (6 bases). Germline CDR1 SGHAT, CDR2 FQNNGV. Trimming pared 1 base from V and 7 bases from J, leaving 14 bases between. The CDR3 has 15 amino acids. The CDR3 sequence is CASSLGRAGWNEQFF. CDR3 coding DNA: TGTGCCAGCAGCTTAGGGAGGGCCGGGTGGAATGAGCAGTTCTTC.

The rearrangement uses TRBV27 and TRBJ2-1; D is uncertain. The CDR3 runs to 15 residues. Deletions cut 2 bases from V and 5 bases from J, with 13 bases between. CDR1 is MNHEY and CDR2 is SMNVEV in the germline V gene (reference sequence). CDR3 nucleotide sequence: TGTGCCAGCAGTTTAGTTCGGGTCGAGGACAATGAGCAGTTCTTC. Protein product: CASSLVRVEDNEQFF.

The V gene is TRBV6-5, the J gene TRBJ2-7; TRBD1 matches at 9 bases. Germline values: CDR1 MNHEY, CDR2 SVGAGI. The length of the CDR3 is 15 residues. V trimming: 7 bases; J trimming: 6 bases; junction bases outside the gene matches: 13. CDR3 sequence (DNA): TGTGCCAGCACCTCCGCCGGGACAGGGCATGGCGAGCAGTACTTC. This translates into CASTSAGTGHGEQYF.

The V call is TRBV25-1, the J call TRBJ1-1; D possibly corresponds to TRBD1 (6 bases). This CDR3 spans 12 amino acids. Germline CDR1 reads MGHDK; CDR2 reads SYGVNS. V lost 2 bases to trimming and J lost 10 bases, with 11 bases between them. DNA for the CDR3: TGTGCCAGCAGTGAAACAGGGTATGGAGCTTTCTTT. The encoded protein is CASSETGYGAFF.

The chain uses TRBV20-1 and TRBJ1-5, with a possible D match to TRBD1 (5 bases). Germline CDR1 is DFQATT and CDR2 is SNEGSKA (reference sequence). Between the trimmed V and J ends, which lost 1 base and 1 base, there was a span of 14 bases. The CDR3 sequence is 16 residues long. CDR3 protein: CSARVTAGTSNQPQHF. DNA of the CDR3: TGCAGTGCTAGAGTGACAGCGGGTACCAGCAATCAGCCCCAGCATTTT.

This sequence joins TRBV5-1 and TRBJ2-7; 7 bases fit TRBD1. V lost 6 bases and J lost 3; bases outside the gene matches: 9. CDR1 is SGHRS and CDR2 is YFSETQ in the germline V gene. The length of the CDR3 is 14 residues. The CDR3 is CASTLDGQVYEQYF. The CDR3 coding sequence is TGCGCCAGCACTTTGGACGGACAGGTCTACGAGCAGTACTTC.

The chain joins TRBV18 to TRBJ2-1; D not resolved. CDR1 is KGHSH, CDR2 LQKENI, per germline. V lost 3 bases, J lost 6 bases, and 15 bases lay in between. This CDR3 comprises 15 residues. CDR3 in amino acids: CASSPNPAAFNEQFF. The CDR3 DNA is TGTGCCAGCTCACCTAACCCCGCAGCTTTCAATGAGCAGTTCTTC.

The rearrangement joins TRBV23-1 to TRBJ2-1, with unresolved D. TRBV23-1 is an ORF for which the function is uncertain. V was clipped by 0 bases and J by 4 bases, with 16 bases between them. The CDR3 has 17 residues. The CDR3 nucleotides read TGCGCCAGCAGTCAATCGTCCCGGACCTCTGGGTACAATGAGCAGTTCTTC. This codes for CASSQSSRTSGYNEQFF.

In its sample, this clonotype was seen many times. The chain is built from TRBV7-2 and TRBJ2-3; D possibly corresponds to TRBD2 (6 bases). In germline, CDR1 is SGHTA, CDR2 FQGNSA. The CDR3 is 13 amino acids. V lost 5 bases and J lost 8, with 14 bases in between. This CDR3 is CASSRMGGPTQYF. The CDR3 DNA follows: TGTGCCAGCAGCCGGATGGGAGGCCCTACGCAGTATTTT.